This T cell receptor (beta chain) was sequenced for a study of blood T cell repertoires in COVID-19. Overall study: Samples of COVID-19 (acute and convalescent) were obtained from the United States, Italy and Spain. T cells, B-cell-depleted T cells, or PBMCs supplied cDNA or gDNA.

V was cut by 4 bases and J by 4 bases, with 11 bases left in between. CDR1 SGHTA and CDR2 FQGNSA come from the germline V gene. The CDR3 contains 14 residues. Sequencing used immunoSEQ multiplex PCR; TCRdb keeps in-frame clones, though not all of them. The sample has some 160,000 clones, around 77% seen once; the top ten hold around 7%. The TCR sequence derives from a man aged 65-85 years with active or convalescent COVID-19. Material for sequencing was peripheral blood. J is TRBJ1-3 and V is TRBV7-2; tentative D call: TRBD1 (6 bases). The CDR3 sequence: CASSSQGTGNTIYF. The CDR3 nucleotides are TGTGCCAGCAGCTCCCAGGGGACAGGAAACACCATATATTTT. Full variable domain (missing parts from reference TRBV7-2 and TRBJ1-3): GAGVSQSPSNKVTEKGKDVELRCDPISGHTALYWYRQSLGQGLEFLIYFQGNSAPDKSGLPSDRFSAERTGGSVSTLTIQRTQQEDSAVYLCASSSQGTGNTIYFGEGSWLTVV.